The TCR beta chain under discussion was sequenced for a study of T cell responses to AZD1222 COVID-19 vaccine. Regarding the study as a whole: CD4 TCRs linked to vaccination spanned spike, dominating at 160-218 and 743-854. Scientists sampled the repertoires only once the peak T cell response had passed. Clonal diversity may have been underestimated, and the donors were mostly white British, with more females than males. Recipients of two AZD1222 doses showed rising Spike-specific TCR breadth and depth.

Note on this clone: Its antigen is still unknown.

Some clones are missing from TCRdb's copy, which holds only in-frame ones; the method was immunoSEQ multiplex PCR. The sample includes about 170,000 clones, more than 80% seen only once; the top ten take 3.9%. Germline values: CDR1 LGHDT, CDR2 YNNKEL (reference sequence). The CDR3 has 12 amino acids. V lost 6 bases and J lost 9, with 14 bases in between. The material sequenced was peripheral blood, taken on day 0 of AZD1222 vaccination. This chain links TRBV3-1 (or the pseudogene TRBV3-2) with TRBJ1-1; D uncertain. The source of this sequence is an adult in good health. The CDR3 spells CASSRADTQAFF. The CDR3 DNA follows: TGTGCCAGCAGTCGGGCCGACACCCAAGCTTTCTTT.